This T cell receptor beta chain was identified during a study of CD8 T cells in ankylosing spondylitis. Study results and limitations: What appeared characteristic of ankylosing spondylitis blood was a TCR beta motif of eight highly homologous variants.

Note on this clonotype: The antigen is undetermined.

TCRdb re-called the 5' RACE reads with MiXCR, one entry per CDR3 protein. The sample carries roughly 90,000 distinct CDR3 sequences, around 8.3% recorded once. Germline loops: CDR1 LNHDA, CDR2 SQIVND (reference sequence). The CDR3 consists of 14 residues. Trimming removed 2 bases from V and 5 bases from J; junction bases left unmatched: 3. The rearrangement links TRBV19 to TRBJ2-1; 7 nucleotides line up with TRBD2. This TCR derives from a male donor with ankylosing spondylitis. Sequencing was performed on blood, either unsorted or a sorted T cell fraction (not recorded which). CDR3 sequence (DNA): TGTGCCAGTAGTATACCGGGACTAAACAATGAGCAGTTCTTC. Its protein product is CASSIPGLNNEQFF.